Below, one T cell receptor beta chain is given with its context. Assay used: immunoSEQ multiplex PCR; TCRdb lists only in-frame clones, some missing. The table lists about 220,000 clones, approximately 84% of them singletons, with 3% to 3.5% in the top ten. This sample was taken from a study of blood T cell repertoires in COVID-19. Study overall: There were acute and convalescent COVID-19 samples, and they came from the United States, Italy and Spain. Sample material is recorded as cDNA or gDNA derived from T cells, B-cell-depleted T cells, or PBMCs.

The CDR3 length is 15 residues. V was clipped by 2 bases and J by 5 bases; unmatched bases: 9. Germline CDR1 reads SGHTA; CDR2 reads FQGNSA. This TCR came from a woman in her twenties or thirties who had recovered from COVID-19. V is TRBV7-2 and J is TRBJ2-7; 7 nucleotides agree with TRBD2. Sequences were obtained from peripheral blood. The CDR3 nucleotides read TGTGCCAGCAGCTTAACTAGCGTGACCCCCCACGAGCAGTACTTC. This encodes CASSLTSVTPHEQYF. Looking up the rest from reference TRBV7-2 and TRBJ2-7 gives the full variable domain: GAGVSQSPSNKVTEKGKDVELRCDPISGHTALYWYRQSLGQGLEFLIYFQGNSAPDKSGLPSDRFSAERTGGSVSTLTIQRTQQEDSAVYLCASSLTSVTPHEQYFGPGTRLTVT.